These 25 T cell receptor beta chains came from one sample sequenced in a study of T cell responses to AZD1222 COVID-19 vaccine. Produced via immunoSEQ multiplex PCR; TCRdb's table is partial and in-frame only. The sample includes fewer than 200,000 clones, about 89% of them seen just once. Source: peripheral blood, taken on day 0 of AZD1222 vaccination. Receptors were obtained from an adult in good health.

This chain's CDR3 is CASRPLGDTEAFF. Written as DNA, the CDR3 is TGTGCCAGCAGACCCTTGGGGGACACTGAAGCTTTCTTT. The chain joins TRBV6-5 to TRBJ1-1; D perhaps matches TRBD1 (5 bases). V lost 6 bases, J lost 3 bases, and 11 bases lay in between. Germline values: CDR1 MNHEY, CDR2 SVGAGI. This CDR3 region has 13 residues.

The rearrangement uses TRBV7-8 and TRBJ1-1; D ambiguous. This CDR3 region has 14 residues. Germline V gene data show CDR1 as SGHVS and CDR2 as FQNEAQ. V was shortened by 2 bases and J by 0 bases, with 7 bases between the two germline ends. CDR3 in DNA: TGTGCCAGCAGCTTACGGCAGTTGAACACTGAAGCTTTCTTT. Translated, it gives CASSLRQLNTEAFF. Full variable domain (rest looked up from reference TRBV7-8 and TRBJ1-1): GAGVSQSPRYKVAKRGQDVALRCDPISGHVSLFWYQQALGQGPEFLTYFQNEAQLDKSGLPSDRFFAERPEGSVSTLKIQRTQQEDSAVYLCASSLRQLNTEAFFGQGTRLTVV.

The CDR3 loop is CASSQLIAGGRETQYF. CDR3 sequence (DNA): TGTGCCAGCAGCCAACTTATAGCGGGGGGGCGTGAGACCCAGTACTTC. The genes are TRBV3-1 (or the pseudogene TRBV3-2) and TRBJ2-5; 11 bases are shared with TRBD2. Germline loops: CDR1 LGHDT, CDR2 YNNKEL (reference sequence). The V gene end was trimmed by 2 bases and the J gene end by 5 bases; junction bases not matched to a gene: 7. The CDR3 extends over 16 amino acids.

This clone was seen just once. The chain joins TRBV29-1 to TRBJ2-6; D uncertain. The length of the CDR3 is 13 residues. Germline assignment: CDR1 SQVTM and CDR2 ANQGSEA. Trimming stripped 8 bases from V and 0 bases from J, with 8 bases between. CDR3 bases: TGCAGCTTCGAAGTCTCTGGGGCCAACGTCCTGACTTTC. It codes for CSFEVSGANVLTF.

The rearrangement links TRBV28 to TRBJ2-7, with D possibly matching TRBD2 (5 bases). The CDR3 contains 15 residues. V was shortened by 3 bases and J by 3 bases, with 15 bases between the two germline ends. The germline V gene encodes CDR1 MDHEN and CDR2 SYDVKM. CDR3 nucleotide sequence: TGTGCCAGCAGTTTGGGGAGCGGAAGGATCTACGAGCAGTACTTC. It translates to CASSLGSGRIYEQYF.

The chain is built from TRBV19 and TRBJ1-2; D is possibly TRBD1 (5 bases). CDR3 length equals 16 residues. Germline V gene sequence: CDR1 LNHDA, CDR2 SQIVND (reference sequence). V was clipped by 4 bases and J by 6 bases, with 21 bases between them. The CDR3 protein is CASSTAHARAQDGYTF. The CDR3 nucleotides are TGTGCCAGTAGTACAGCCCACGCCAGGGCCCAGGATGGCTACACCTTC.

The chain joins TRBV28 to TRBJ1-2; 8 bases are shared with TRBD1. Germline V gene sequence: CDR1 MDHEN, CDR2 SYDVKM. V lost 5 bases and J lost 8; bases outside the gene matches: 10. The CDR3 totals 14 residues. In DNA, the CDR3 is TGTGCCAGCAGTACCCGGACAGGGAGACACGGCTACACCTTC. Amino acid sequence: CASSTRTGRHGYTF.

The genes are TRBV6-4 and TRBJ1-6; D unresolved. V was pared by 1 base and J by 7 bases, with 8 bases between. CDR1 is MRHNA, CDR2 SNTAGT, per germline. The CDR3 covers 14 residues. CDR3 coding DNA: TGTGCCAGCAGTGACTTGGCGGGAAATTCACCCCTCCACTTT. This encodes CASSDLAGNSPLHF.

This chain links TRBV15 with TRBJ1-5, with 8 bases that match TRBD1. CDR3 size: 15 residues. The trim removed 4 bases at V and 4 bases at J, leaving 6 bases unmatched. Germline V gene data show CDR1 as LNHNV and CDR2 as YYDKDF (reference sequence). CDR3 in amino acids: CATSIDRGGNQPQHF. The CDR3 nucleotides are TGTGCCACCAGCATTGACAGGGGCGGGAATCAGCCCCAGCATTTT.

The V and J genes are TRBV5-1 and TRBJ1-1; 10 bases map to TRBD1. V was clipped by 4 bases and J by 1 base; unmatched bases: 7. The CDR3 spans 16 residues. The V gene's germline CDR1 is SGHRS and CDR2 YFSETQ. DNA for the CDR3: TGCGCCAGCAGCGGTGGGACAGGGGTTCGGAACACTGAAGCTTTCTTT. Its translation is CASSGGTGVRNTEAFF.

The CDR3: CATIHPGTRANEQYF. The CDR3 nucleotides are TGTGCCACCATACACCCCGGGACTAGAGCAAACGAGCAGTACTTC. The rearrangement uses TRBV28 and TRBJ2-7; 8 bases align to TRBD2. Germline CDR1 is MDHEN and CDR2 is SYDVKM. V shed 10 bases and J 5 bases; nucleotides not matched to a gene: 16. The CDR3 is made up of 15 amino acids. Variable domain in full (rest from reference TRBV28 and TRBJ2-7): DVKVTQSSRYLVKRTGEKVFLECVQDMDHENMFWYRQDPGLGLRLIYFSYDVKMKEKGDIPEGYSVSREKKERFSLILESASTNQTSMYLCATIHPGTRANEQYFGPGTRLTVT.

This chain connects TRBV7-2 to TRBJ2-7; 10 positions match TRBD2. With V trimmed by 5 bases and J by 2 bases, 6 bases remained unmatched. Germline V gene lookup returns CDR1 SGHTA and CDR2 FQGNSA. The CDR3 runs 15 residues. CDR3 loop: CASSRLAGVPYEQYF. The DNA of the CDR3 is TGTGCCAGCAGCCGTCTAGCGGGAGTTCCCTACGAGCAGTACTTC.

This chain joins TRBV4-1 and TRBJ1-3, with D possibly matching TRBD1 (5 bases). CDR1 and CDR2 (germline): MGHRA, YSYEKL. The CDR3 is made up of 14 amino acids. V was shortened by 5 bases and J by 4 bases, with 12 bases between the two germline ends. The CDR3 is CASSSTGRGNTIYF. The CDR3 DNA reads as TGCGCCAGCAGCTCCACAGGTCGCGGAAACACCATATATTTT.

The chain joins TRBV2 to TRBJ1-2; D gene uncertain. The length of the CDR3 is 12 residues. Trimming removed 9 bases at V and 3 bases at J, with 11 bases between. CDR1 is SNHLY, CDR2 FYNNEI, per germline. CDR3 residues: CARTNRDYGYTF. The CDR3, as DNA: TGTGCCAGAACGAACAGAGACTATGGCTACACCTTC.

V gene TRBV7-6 combines with J gene TRBJ2-1; 12 bases are a match to TRBD2. The CDR3 spans 16 residues. The germline V gene has CDR1 SGHVS and CDR2 FNYEAQ. J gave up 5 bases and V 0 bases, and 2 bases lay outside the gene matches. The DNA for the CDR3 is TGTGCCAGCAGCTTAGCCCGGACTAGCGGGAACAATGAGCAGTTCTTC. Residues: CASSLARTSGNNEQFF.

The V and J genes are TRBV9 and TRBJ1-4; no reliable D call. V was clipped by 0 bases and J by 8 bases, with 17 bases between them. The CDR3 spans 16 residues. Germline V gives CDR1 SGDLS, CDR2 YYNGEE. The CDR3 DNA reads as TGTGCCAGCAGCGTAGGAGCGGCACCCCCGGCCGAAAAACTGTTTTTT. The encoded protein is CASSVGAAPPAEKLFF.

The chain links TRBV24-1 to TRBJ2-5; D not certain. Between the trimmed V and J ends, which lost 2 bases and 5 bases, there was a span of 14 bases. The CDR3 has 15 residues. Per the germline V gene, CDR1 is KGHDR and CDR2 is SFDVKD. CDR3 in amino acids: CATSDSQLPPETQYF. CDR3 DNA: TGTGCCACCAGTGATTCGCAGCTCCCTCCGGAGACCCAGTACTTC.

The V gene is TRBV28, the J gene TRBJ1-2; D is perhaps TRBD1 (6 bases). V lost 4 bases to trimming and J lost 8 bases, with 11 bases between them. The CDR3 spans 12 residues. CDR1 is MDHEN and CDR2 is SYDVKM in the germline V gene. The DNA of the CDR3 is TGTGCCAGCAGTTCCTTAACAGGGGGCTACACCTTC. Residues: CASSSLTGGYTF.

The chain links TRBV2 to TRBJ2-7; 9 bases fit TRBD2. Germline V gives CDR1 SNHLY, CDR2 FYNNEI. Trimming removed 3 bases from V and 2 bases from J; junction bases left unmatched: 5. The CDR3 runs 15 residues. The CDR3 nucleotides are TGTGCCAGCAGTGAGGGCGGGGGGGCCGCCTACGAGCAGTACTTC. The encoded protein is CASSEGGGAAYEQYF. Filled out from reference TRBV2 and TRBJ2-7, the complete variable domain reads EPEVTQTPSHQVTQMGQEVILRCVPISNHLYFYWYRQILGQKVEFLVSFYNNEISEKSEIFDDQFSVERPDGSNFTLKIRSTKLEDSAMYFCASSEGGGAAYEQYFGPGTRLTVT.

V usage is TRBV5-4 and J usage is TRBJ2-7; D perhaps matches TRBD2 (5 bases). Germline assignment: CDR1 SGHNT and CDR2 YYREEE (reference sequence). Trimming stripped 2 bases from V and 7 bases from J, with 16 bases between. This CDR3 contains 14 residues. CDR3 bases: TGTGCCAGCAGCTTTTATAGCCAGTCGGGGGAGCAGTACTTC. Encoded protein: CASSFYSQSGEQYF.

This rearrangement joins TRBV4-3 to TRBJ1-6; D remains ambiguous. The V end lost 2 bases, the J end lost 7 bases, and 6 bases lay between the germline ends. The germline V gene has CDR1 LGHNA and CDR2 YSLEER. This CDR3 comprises 13 residues. The CDR3 DNA sequence: TGCGCCAGCAGCCAAACAACAAATTCACCCCTCCACTTT. Its protein is CASSQTTNSPLHF.

The chain carries TRBV27 and TRBJ2-7; D remains unclear. V shed 0 bases and J shed 1 base, with 4 bases lying between them. The CDR3 is made up of 13 amino acids. Germline assignment: CDR1 MNHEY and CDR2 SMNVEV (reference sequence). The CDR3 reads CASSLSGSYEQYF. CDR3 bases: TGTGCCAGCAGTTTATCGGGGTCCTACGAGCAGTACTTC.

The rearrangement links TRBV28 to TRBJ1-1; 7 bases are a match to TRBD1. With V trimmed by 7 bases and J by 4 bases, 6 bases remained unmatched. CDR1 is MDHEN and CDR2 is SYDVKM in the germline V gene. This CDR3 has 13 residues. CDR3 DNA sequence: TGTGCCAGCAATACCCAGGGGGGCACTGAAGCTTTCTTT. This encodes CASNTQGGTEAFF.

CDR3: CASSPRTGKDEQYF. The CDR3 nucleotides read TGTGCCAGCAGTCCCCGGACAGGGAAGGACGAGCAGTACTTC. The rearrangement uses TRBV6-2 or TRBV6-3 and TRBJ2-7; 8 bases map to TRBD1. This CDR3 region has 14 residues. V was clipped by 5 bases and J by 5 bases; unmatched bases: 8. CDR1 MNHEY and CDR2 SVGEGT come from the germline V gene.

The CDR3 coding sequence is TGTGCCAGCAGTGGTAGGACAGCTAACTATGGCTACACCTTC. This codes for CASSGRTANYGYTF. V usage is TRBV2 and J usage is TRBJ1-2; D is perhaps TRBD1 (6 bases). V was trimmed by 4 bases and J by 0 bases, leaving 9 bases between them. Germline values: CDR1 SNHLY, CDR2 FYNNEI. This CDR3 is 14 amino acids long.